The subject of this entry is one TCR beta chain. Its antigen remains unidentified. Base quality data are lacking; no much larger clone is found one base away. V was cut back by 1 base and J by 4 bases, leaving a gap of 11 bases between them. CDR1 is given as LGHNA and CDR2 as YNFKEQ, both from the germline V gene. The CDR3 spans 15 residues, from the cysteine through the phenylalanine. Only the CDR3 DNA stays, 45 bases, in frame from base 1. The sample is drawn from a study of blood T cell repertoires in COVID-19 (dated by TCRdb to about 2020). Regarding the complete study: The collaborator samples originated in the United States, Italy and Spain and spanned the acute and convalescent phases of COVID-19. Samples were obtained from the ongoing ImmuneRACE study (first 160 participants) and from some 1,200 subjects provided by 6 global collaborators. Deeply sampled blood TCRbeta repertoires from subjects exposed to, actively infected with, or recovered from COVID-19 were included in the dataset. HLA class I and class II types, where available, came from metadata supplied by the sample provider rather than from assay-based typing. The prospective study material was composed of cDNA or gDNA derived from T cells, B-cell-depleted T cells, or PBMCs. Sample metadata almost always included a de-identified subject ID, COVID-19 status, age in years and sex. The repertoires were released in a freely available public database intended as a resource for research on the immune response to SARS-CoV-2. On the study overall, not on this receptor specifically: The amount of clinical and demographic metadata varied by source and participant and was provided uncurated.

TCRbeta CDR3 regions were amplified from genomic DNA by means of the immunoSEQ Assay, a bias-controlled multiplex PCR. The authors' analysis ran thus. Within the assay, amplification of reference gene primers was used to estimate how many nucleated cells each sample contained. Sequence reads were collapsed and filtered to measure the absolute abundance of every unique TCRbeta CDR3 rearrangement. For each sample, productive Simpson clonality was calculated by taking the square root of Simpson's diversity index across productive rearrangements. TCRdb holds this immuneACCESS table with in-frame rearrangements only. Some clones are missing; in checked studies, unresolved V genes explain under half, and the rest has no known cause. V and J calls plus clone size are reproduced from that table; the DNA served to infer D and trimming. This sample lists fewer than 130,000 clones; nearly 90% were detected once. 4.8% of the sample is in the top ten clones.

Whole blood was collected in K2EDTA tubes by collaborating institutions according to the institutions' own protocols. Collaborator samples were shipped for TCRbeta analysis as frozen whole blood, isolated PBMCs, or DNA extracted from either sample type. This TCR came from a human donor in a cohort sampled during active COVID-19. This receptor chain uses TRBV4-2 and TRBJ1-5, with the D gene not confidently named. Sequencing was done on a sample of peripheral blood. This receptor has the CDR3 CASSQVGSPNQPQHF. The DNA reads TGTGCCAGCAGCCAAGTGGGCAGCCCGAATCAGCCCCAGCATTTT.